Below, 8 T cell receptor beta chains from the same sample are listed, as sequenced in a study of early T cells in non-severe SARS-CoV-2 infection. TCRdb called the 5' RACE reads again in MiXCR, with one record for every CDR3 protein. The sample lists about 64,000 distinct CDR3 sequences, roughly an eighth seen once, with approximately 1.4% in the top ten. The starting material was whole blood, obtained at baseline. These receptors were taken from an adult who was a healthcare worker with PCR-confirmed SARS-CoV-2 infection or an uninfected control (not recorded which).

This clonotype was detected only a few times. The chain couples TRBV7-9 to TRBJ1-3; D gene unclear. CDR1 SEHNR and CDR2 FQNEAQ come from the germline V gene (reference sequence). CDR3 length: 13 amino acids. V was clipped by 8 bases and J by 1 base, with 9 bases between them. In DNA, the CDR3 is TGTGCCAGCGGGGTTGATTCTGGAAACACCATATATTTT. Its translation is CASGVDSGNTIYF.

This clonotype was recorded at least ten times. The rearrangement joins TRBV7-8 to TRBJ2-1; D ambiguous. The germline V and J ends were trimmed by 1 base and 8 bases, with 9 bases remaining between them. The CDR3 contains 13 residues. Germline-derived CDR1 and CDR2 are SGHVS and FQNEAQ. The CDR3 spells CASSLGASDEQFF. DNA for the CDR3: TGTGCCAGCAGCTTAGGAGCGAGCGATGAGCAGTTCTTC.

The chain carries TRBV29-1 and TRBJ2-1; the D is unclear. CDR3 size: 14 residues. Trimming took off 1 base at V and 6 bases at J, with 13 bases between the two ends. Germline V gene lookup returns CDR1 SQVTM and CDR2 ANQGSEA. CDR3: CSVEGPSLPNEQFF. CDR3 sequence (DNA): TGCAGCGTTGAAGGCCCTAGTCTCCCCAATGAGCAGTTCTTC.

The V and J genes are TRBV24-1 and TRBJ1-1; 7 positions agree with TRBD1. The germline V gene encodes CDR1 KGHDR and CDR2 SFDVKD. CDR3 size: 13 residues. Germline trimming cut 7 bases from V and 4 bases from J; bases unmatched to any gene: 5. As DNA, the CDR3 is TGTGCCACCAGCGCAGGGGGAATCACTGAAGCTTTCTTT. Amino acid sequence: CATSAGGITEAFF.

At least ten counts were recorded for this clonotype. This chain uses TRBV6-2 or TRBV6-3 with TRBJ2-7, with 7 bases matching TRBD2. V gave up 7 bases and J gave up 2 bases; unmatched junction bases: 5. The CDR3 totals 13 residues. The germline V gene has CDR1 MNHEY and CDR2 SVGEGT. CDR3 sequence: CASTSSGTYEQYF. For the CDR3, the DNA is TGTGCCAGCACCTCTAGCGGAACCTACGAGCAGTACTTC.

This clonotype was seen a few times. This rearrangement joins TRBV29-1 to TRBJ2-1; possibly TRBD2 for D (5 bases). V was cut by 3 bases and J by 1 base, with 10 bases left in between. CDR3 length equals 14 residues. Germline V lookup: CDR1 SQVTM, CDR2 ANQGSEA. CDR3 loop: CSVDTGLSYNEQFF. The CDR3 nucleotides are TGCAGCGTTGATACGGGGTTATCCTACAATGAGCAGTTCTTC.

This clonotype showed up just a few times. The gene calls are TRBV28 and TRBJ2-7, with TRBD2 matching over 10 bases. The CDR3 has 15 residues. V shed 1 base, J shed 2 bases, and the junction held 2 bases outside the gene matches. The germline V gene encodes CDR1 MDHEN and CDR2 SYDVKM. This CDR3 reads CASSLSSGGAYEQYF. The CDR3 DNA is TGTGCCAGCAGTTTATCCAGCGGGGGGGCCTACGAGCAGTACTTC.

The rearrangement joins TRBV7-9 to TRBJ2-2; 7 bases align to TRBD1. This CDR3 region has 15 residues. V lost 1 base and J lost 4; bases outside the gene matches: 3. CDR1 is SEHNR and CDR2 is FQNEAQ in the germline V gene (reference sequence). DNA for the CDR3: TGTGCCAGCAGCTTAGTGGGACAGATCACCGGGGAGCTGTTTTTT. Translation gives CASSLVGQITGELFF.